One and the same sample provided the 23 T cell receptor beta chains below, sequenced in a study of blood T cell repertoires in COVID-19. Data came from immunoSEQ multiplex PCR; TCRdb stores just in-frame clones and leaves some out. The repertoire holds about 190,000 clones, around nine tenths seen once, with 6.2% in the top ten. Sequencing used peripheral blood. These receptors all stem from a woman aged 40 to 50 who had recovered from COVID-19.

The V call is TRBV18, the J call TRBJ2-5; D is ambiguous. This CDR3 contains 12 residues. Germline V lookup: CDR1 KGHSH, CDR2 LQKENI. V was trimmed by 2 bases and J by 5 bases, leaving 6 bases between them. CDR3 DNA: TGTGCCAGCTCACCAGTCGTCGAGACCCAGTACTTC. Translated: CASSPVVETQYF.

The rearrangement joins TRBV10-3 to TRBJ2-5; 7 nucleotides agree with TRBD1. Trimming at V came to 6 bases and at J to 0 bases, leaving 7 bases not matched to a gene. The germline V gene encodes CDR1 ENHRY and CDR2 SYGVKD. CDR3 size: 15 residues. The CDR3 loop is CAISHLTGNQETQYF. The CDR3 coding sequence is TGTGCCATCAGCCACTTGACAGGGAACCAAGAGACCCAGTACTTC.

The chain recombines TRBV6-5 with TRBJ1-1, with 7 nucleotides matching TRBD1. The CDR3 sequence is 14 residues long. V lost 8 bases and J lost 5; bases outside the gene matches: 11. Germline V lookup: CDR1 MNHEY, CDR2 SVGAGI. CDR3 region: CASGGGQGRTEAFF. The CDR3 DNA reads as TGTGCCAGCGGAGGGGGCCAGGGACGGACTGAAGCTTTCTTT.

V is TRBV20-1 and J is TRBJ2-2; 11 bases are shared with TRBD2. Trimming took 3 bases from V and 4 from J; bases not matched to a gene: 13. The length of the CDR3 is 18 residues. Germline CDR1 and CDR2: DFQATT and SNEGSKA (reference sequence). This CDR3 is CSASSPLAGGPRTGELFF. The CDR3 region has the DNA TGCAGTGCTAGTTCTCCGCTAGCGGGAGGCCCACGCACCGGGGAGCTGTTTTTT.

This clone has a single count. The chain couples TRBV6-1 to TRBJ1-4, with 10 bases that match TRBD1. The J segment lost 7 bases and the V segment lost 4 bases, leaving 9 bases of the junction unmatched. Germline-derived CDR1 and CDR2 are MNHNS and SASEGT. This CDR3 contains 16 residues. The CDR3 loop reads CASSAGDRGWSEKLFF. The CDR3 coding sequence is TGTGCCAGCAGTGCGGGGGACAGGGGTTGGAGTGAAAAACTGTTTTTT.

The chain joins TRBV9 to TRBJ2-1; TRBD2 matches at 8 bases. With 0 bases clipped from V and 5 bases from J, the junction kept 7 bases outside the gene matches. The CDR3 extends over 16 amino acids. Germline CDR1 and CDR2: SGDLS and YYNGEE. CDR3 sequence reads: CASSVGPSGLNNEQFF. In DNA form, the CDR3 reads TGTGCCAGCAGCGTAGGGCCTAGCGGGCTGAACAATGAGCAGTTCTTC.

This clone came up once. The V call is TRBV6-5, the J call TRBJ1-5; D is undetermined. This CDR3 region has 15 residues. V was clipped by 0 bases and J by 7 bases, with 13 bases between them. Germline V gene sequence: CDR1 MNHEY, CDR2 SVGAGI. CDR3 DNA sequence: TGTGCCAGCAGTTACTCGAGAGCAGGAGGGCAGCCCCAGCATTTT. It yields the protein CASSYSRAGGQPQHF.

CDR3 coding DNA: TGTGCCAGCAGCTTCGCTGATTTGCCAGGGAGGGCTTTCTTT. Protein product: CASSFADLPGRAFF. This chain joins TRBV7-2 and TRBJ1-1, with D possibly being TRBD1 (5 bases). Trimming pared 3 bases from V and 11 bases from J, leaving 19 bases between. The germline V gene encodes CDR1 SGHTA and CDR2 FQGNSA. This CDR3 comprises 14 residues.

The rearrangement uses TRBV6-5 and TRBJ1-5; 9 bases fit TRBD1. Germline V gene lookup returns CDR1 MNHEY and CDR2 SVGAGI. The CDR3 covers 13 residues. V lost 11 bases and J lost 7; bases outside the gene matches: 9. CDR3 protein: CAGETGGGQPQHF. The CDR3 bases are TGTGCCGGCGAGACAGGGGGTGGACAGCCCCAGCATTTT.

In its sample, this clone was seen once. The chain recombines TRBV5-4 with TRBJ2-1, with 9 bases identical to TRBD1. Germline assignment: CDR1 SGHNT and CDR2 YYREEE (reference sequence). Unmatched junction bases numbered 7, after V lost 3 bases and J lost 6 bases. The CDR3 runs 15 residues. CDR3 nucleotide sequence: TGTGCCAGCAGCTCCTCGGGACAGGGACCCAATGAGCAGTTCTTC. It specifies CASSSSGQGPNEQFF. Supplemented by reference TRBV5-4 and TRBJ2-1, the full variable domain reads ETGVTQSPTHLIKTRGQQVTLRCSSQSGHNTVSWYQQALGQGPQFIFQYYREEENGRGNFPPRFSGLQFPNYSSELNVNALELDDSALYLCASSSSGQGPNEQFFGPGTRLTVL.

This chain joins TRBV9 and TRBJ2-5; TRBD1 matches at 8 bases. CDR3 length equals 16 residues. Germline V gene data show CDR1 as SGDLS and CDR2 as YYNGEE. V lost 0 bases and J lost 0; bases outside the gene matches: 4. CDR3 amino acids: CASSVGTGSYQETQYF. The CDR3 nucleotides are TGTGCCAGCAGCGTAGGGACAGGGTCATACCAAGAGACCCAGTACTTC.

The chain has TRBV29-1 and TRBJ2-7; 8 bases map to TRBD2. The CDR3 sequence is 15 residues long. Looked up from germline, CDR1 is SQVTM and CDR2 is ANQGSEA. V gave up 4 bases and J gave up 7 bases; unmatched junction bases: 15. CDR3 protein: CSVVRLIAGSGEQYF. DNA of the CDR3: TGCAGCGTTGTCCGGTTGATAGCGGGATCAGGGGAGCAGTACTTC.

DNA of the CDR3: TGCGCCAGCAGCCTACGGGACACTGATGACGAGCAGTACTTC. Translated, it gives CASSLRDTDDEQYF. The chain employs TRBV4-1 and TRBJ2-7, with D perhaps TRBD1 (6 bases). Germline V gene data show CDR1 as MGHRA and CDR2 as YSYEKL. Trimming removed 4 bases from V and 5 bases from J, with 15 bases in between. CDR3 size: 14 residues.

The CDR3 region is CASSSGQGVTNEKLFF. CDR3 nucleotides: TGTGCCAGCAGCTCTGGACAGGGGGTAACTAATGAAAAACTGTTTTTT. J is TRBJ1-4 and V is TRBV5-4, with 10 nucleotides matching TRBD1. V was clipped by 3 bases and J by 1 base; unmatched bases: 3. The CDR3 runs to 16 residues. The V gene's germline CDR1 is SGHNT and CDR2 YYREEE (reference sequence).

The rearrangement uses TRBV11-2 and TRBJ2-7; possible D gene TRBD2, 6 bases. The CDR3 is 14 amino acids. V lost 4 bases and J 4 bases, leaving 14 bases between the germline ends. The V gene's germline CDR1 is SGHAT and CDR2 FQNNGV. The DNA of the CDR3 is TGTGCCAGCAGCTCCGAACGGGAGCGGTACGAGCAGTACTTC. Amino acids: CASSSERERYEQYF.

Only a few counts were recorded for this clone. The chain combines TRBV19 with TRBJ1-2; D unclear. CDR3 length: 11 residues. V was pared by 4 bases and J by 5 bases, with 5 bases between. From germline, CDR1 is LNHDA and CDR2 SQIVND (reference sequence). The CDR3 region is CASSTVYGYTF. The CDR3 DNA reads as TGTGCCAGTAGTACGGTATATGGCTACACCTTC.

The chain employs TRBV5-1 and TRBJ2-3; TRBD2 agrees at 9 bases. This CDR3 spans 14 amino acids. The V gene end was trimmed by 7 bases and the J gene end by 1 base; junction bases not matched to a gene: 4. Germline-derived CDR1 and CDR2 are SGHRS and YFSETQ. The DNA of the CDR3 is TGCGCCAGCTCTAGCGGGATTCGCACAGATACGCAGTATTTT. Amino acids: CASSSGIRTDTQYF.

The chain uses TRBV7-2 and TRBJ1-5; D possibly corresponds to TRBD1 (6 bases). This CDR3 spans 16 amino acids. Trimming took 4 bases from V and 5 from J, leaving 18 bases between them. CDR1 SGHTA and CDR2 FQGNSA come from the germline V gene. This CDR3 reads CASSSHRVESYQPQHF. The CDR3, as DNA: TGTGCCAGCAGCTCACACAGGGTGGAATCTTATCAGCCCCAGCATTTT. The full variable domain, completed using reference TRBV7-2 and TRBJ1-5, is GAGVSQSPSNKVTEKGKDVELRCDPISGHTALYWYRQSLGQGLEFLIYFQGNSAPDKSGLPSDRFSAERTGGSVSTLTIQRTQQEDSAVYLCASSSHRVESYQPQHFGDGTRLSIL.

This chain connects TRBV3-1 (or the pseudogene TRBV3-2) to TRBJ2-5; D gene uncertain. This CDR3 is 13 amino acids long. V was cut by 7 bases and J by 5 bases, with 14 bases left in between. Germline V lookup: CDR1 LGHDT, CDR2 YNNKEL (reference sequence). The CDR3: CASTRGFGETQYF. CDR3 nucleotide sequence: TGTGCCAGCACCCGAGGTTTCGGGGAGACCCAGTACTTC.

The chain has TRBV13 and TRBJ2-5, with D possibly matching TRBD1 (6 bases). Trimming took off 1 base at V and 5 bases at J, with 8 bases between the two ends. This CDR3 comprises 13 residues. The germline CDR1 and CDR2 sequences are PRHDT and FYEKMQ (reference sequence). CDR3 loop: CASSLAGAETQYF. Here the CDR3 DNA reads TGTGCCAGCAGCTTAGCAGGGGCGGAGACCCAGTACTTC.

The chain is built from TRBV30 and TRBJ1-1; 8 bases match TRBD1. CDR3 length equals 13 residues. Germline CDR1 is GTSNPN and CDR2 is SVGIG (reference sequence). Trimming at V came to 4 bases and at J to 7 bases, leaving 8 bases not matched to a gene. The DNA of the CDR3 is TGTGCCTGGAATCGCGGGACAGGACTTGAAGCTTTCTTT. It codes for CAWNRGTGLEAFF.

The gene calls are TRBV2 and TRBJ2-7; TRBD1 agrees at 11 bases. V shed 4 bases, J shed 5 bases, and the junction held 1 base outside the gene matches. Germline V gives CDR1 SNHLY, CDR2 FYNNEI. There are 13 residues in the CDR3. Written as DNA, the CDR3 is TGTGCCAGCAGTGGGACAGGGGGCAACGAGCAGTACTTC. Protein sequence: CASSGTGGNEQYF. Full variable domain (missing parts from reference TRBV2 and TRBJ2-7): EPEVTQTPSHQVTQMGQEVILRCVPISNHLYFYWYRQILGQKVEFLVSFYNNEISEKSEIFDDQFSVERPDGSNFTLKIRSTKLEDSAMYFCASSGTGGNEQYFGPGTRLTVT.

The chain joins TRBV6-5 to TRBJ2-7, with TRBD1 identical over 10 bases. In germline, CDR1 is MNHEY, CDR2 SVGAGI. The CDR3 totals 14 residues. With 2 bases clipped from V and 7 bases from J, the junction kept 5 bases outside the gene matches. CDR3 bases: TGTGCCAGCAGTTACCTGGGACAGGGGCGAGAGCAGTACTTC. Amino acid sequence: CASSYLGQGREQYF.